This record covers a single TCR beta chain. Its antigen is still unknown. This sample is drawn from a study of cytomegalovirus exposure and HLA in healthy donors (dated by TCRdb to about 2017). At the level of the whole study: In an earlier analysis of some 550 of the donors, 276 Gb of sequence data and 95 million to 130 million unique TCR beta sequences from about 179 million T cells were reported. An early release covering approximately 600 HLA-typed donors comprised about 320 gigabases of sequencing data and roughly 86 million unique TCR sequences. Of the roughly 400 genotyped donors, approximately 80% were placed in the genetic ancestry cluster associated with self-reported Caucasian donors. The study aimed to test whether cataloging public T cell receptors could reveal signatures of past pathogen exposure. The study profiled the T cell repertoires of approximately 700 subjects by immunosequencing and related them to cytomegalovirus serostatus. Along with the approximately 650-subject first cohort, a separate validation cohort of 120 different subjects was used. The study combined high-throughput TCR immunosequencing, statistical association of individual TCRs with disease status, and machine learning to predict cytomegalovirus infection status. To study patterns of TCR occurrence, a later analysis re-analyzed previously published TCR beta repertoires from several hundred donors and added high-resolution HLA genotyping. In the later analysis, no new phenotypic data were used to find candidate immune exposures; instead, reliance was placed on TCR beta sequences and their occurrence across donors. To decide whether each TCR beta V gene segment behaved as functional or pseudogenic, an earlier analysis of some 570 of the donors relied on high-throughput TCR beta sequencing. Donor age, sex, ethnicity and CMV serostatus were collected together with the repertoire data. A later genetic analysis used genome-wide SNP genotypes for about 60% of the roughly 670 donors, treating that subset as a discovery cohort. All discovery cohort repertoires had been generated on a single sequencing platform. Class I and class II HLA loci were covered by the typing at four-digit resolution. Typing coverage differed by locus: A, B, C, DRB1 and DQB1 were typed in roughly 629-630 donors, DQA1 in about 510, DPA1 in nearly 610, and DPB1 in 450 to 480. About five DR-DQ haplotypes were treated as single units for association and clustering because of strong linkage in the cohort. Among roughly 370 genotyped donors of the cohort, an average of approximately 250,000 unique TCR beta nucleotide sequences were sequenced per donor, 15% to 20% of them non-productive. Overall study results and their limits: In a later analysis, most CMV-associated TCR beta chains were found to appear HLA-restricted, with HLA associations seemingly driven largely by CMV exposure. A cluster of highly shared sequence variants was judged likely to represent a technical artifact of the sequencing pipeline. A later genetic analysis associated a missense DCLRE1C variant with V-gene and J-gene trimming of TCR beta chains, and an independent cohort replicated the association. The earlier analysis of a few hundred of the donors excluded approximately 15 rarely observed V segments, including chromosome 9 orphons, because counts were too low. An earlier analysis of approximately 530 of the donors showed that most TCR beta V segments appeared in productive rearrangements either about 87% or about 30% of the time, which broadly matched IMGT annotations. While some public TCRs were present in many individuals, most TCR sequences turned up only very rarely across donors. The only immune exposure information available for the cohort was CMV serostatus. In a later analysis, about 16,000 TCR beta sequences were associated with specific HLA alleles at a false discovery rate of 0.05. Several of the top co-occurrence clusters appeared to be linked to parvovirus B19, influenza, CMV and Epstein-Barr virus, according to a later analysis. In a later analysis, HLA-associated TCR beta chains showed more clonal expansion and lower generation probabilities than non-associated chains that were equally common. When HLA alleles, especially DR and DQ, strongly co-occurred, TCR associations were difficult to assign to individual alleles. Linkage disequilibrium might explain the correlated functional status among segregating V segments, but an unknown experimental factor could not be ruled out. Because the 87-base-pair reads could not distinguish some IMGT-functional V segments, including TRBV6-2 and TRBV6-3, those segments were excluded. A further reported finding was that TCR beta sequences accurately predicted the HLA-A and HLA-B alleles for most subjects in the first cohort. The classifier was reported to diagnose cytomegalovirus status with high specificity and sensitivity in both the original and validation cohorts. Presence/absence analyses assumed roughly uniform sequencing depth across donors, an assumption that may not hold. The authors suggested that the approach could potentially be generalized to other disease states and immunological phenotypes. A later genetic analysis reported fewer N-insertions in productive TCRs among donors in an Asian-associated ancestry cluster than the roughly 700-donor mean. A total of 150 to 200 TCR beta chains were listed by the study as associated with cytomegalovirus. Because some donors lacked HLA typing at each locus, the association tests relied only on the typed subset. Only TCR beta chains were sequenced in this cohort, and the absence of alpha or paired-chain data limited detectable features. A few of the identified cytomegalovirus-associated TCR beta chains were confirmed in vitro to be specific for cytomegalovirus antigens. In a later analysis, TCR association rates were found to vary across HLA loci, with the most associated TCRs seen for DRB1 alleles and the fewest for HLA-C alleles.

The protocol used for the library was the immunoSEQ multiplex PCR assay. The multiplex PCR relied on a mix of 60 forward primers for TCR Vbeta segments and 13 reverse primers for TCR Jbeta segments. The CDR3 region of rearranged TCR beta genes was amplified from genomic DNA by a multiplex PCR assay. Amplified TCR beta libraries were sequenced as 87-base-pair reads on the Illumina HiSeq System. The published analysis was carried out like this. In a later analysis, 80 million or so unique TCR beta chains were counted across the 500 to 700 repertoires, and roughly 11 million of these chains were shared by at least two donors. Raw reads were error-corrected and collapsed into unique sequences by a nearest-neighbor algorithm in which closely related sequences were merged to remove PCR and sequencing errors. Alignment of CDR3 sequences to IMGT reference sequences was used to assign V, D and J gene segments. For a sequence to be retained, at least a six-nucleotide match to both a V gene segment and a J gene segment was required. Rearrangements were called productive when the CDR3 lacked stop codons and stayed in frame with V and J; all others were non-productive. Following IMGT convention, CDR3 was defined as the stretch from the second conserved V-encoded cysteine up to the conserved J-encoded phenylalanine. In an earlier analysis of 500 to 650 of the donors, sequences lacking an unambiguous match to a single V gene segment were excluded. An earlier analysis of some 610 of the donors called V segments functional above 56.7% productive rearrangements and segregating when the between-donor standard deviation exceeded 5%. To diagnose cytomegalovirus status from the catalog of TCR beta chain sequences, a statistical classification framework was built. In a later analysis, TCR nucleotide sequences were compared against IMGT/GENE-DB human TR gene sequences so that V and J genes could be assigned. A later analysis assigned CDR3 sequences and most-parsimonious VDJ recombination scenarios with the TCRdist pipeline. In a later analysis, every TCR beta chain was defined by the combination of its CDR3 amino acid sequence and its V-gene family, and reads without a unique V-gene family were dropped. In a later analysis, fewer than 650 highly shared, low-generation-probability nucleotide sequences were removed to address suspected cross-contamination and a sequencing artifact. A later analysis calculated a clonal expansion index for each public chain from normalized within-repertoire ranks of inferred template counts. Generation probabilities in a later analysis came from a VDJ recombination model fitted to out-of-frame rearrangements, and those results were checked against IGoR. In a later analysis, TCR-TCR, TCR-HLA and TCR-CMV co-occurrence was scored with hypergeometric tests, and a repertoire-size bias correction was applied to TCR pairs. False discovery rates were estimated in a later analysis by permuting HLA or CMV assignments 20 times. In a later analysis, co-occurring TCRs were grouped using DBSCAN, with TCRdist sequence similarity added in when clustering inside HLA-allele-positive subsets. Co-occurrence clustering excluded repertoires with fewer than 30,000 or more than 120,000 public chains, plus five with anomalous nucleotide sharing. This is the immuneACCESS table as TCRdb keeps it, with only in-frame sequences that have V and J called. A part of the clones is gone; compared with another copy, unresolved V genes explain less than half, and the rest is unexplained. V and J calls and clone size are copied from that table; D and trimming were computed from the DNA. The sample's clone listing holds 150,000 to 200,000 clones. The top ten clones comprise 1% to 1.5% of the sample.

Taken from cysteine to phenylalanine, the CDR3 has 15 residues. The entry retains the CDR3 DNA only, 45 bases that are in frame from base 1. Compared with germline, V lacks 3 bases and J lacks 3 bases; bases without a gene match: 7. CDR1 KGHSH and CDR2 LQKENI are derived from the germline V gene. The cohort consisted of some 730 healthy bone marrow donors. At the time of sampling, all cohort members were nominally healthy, though unrecorded immune exposures were likely present. The donor tested CMV seronegative and was one of the 352 seronegative cohort members. Each donor provided a peripheral blood sample, and peripheral blood mononuclear cells were used for TCR beta sequencing. Genomic DNA was extracted from the blood cell samples with the Qiagen DNeasy Blood Extraction Kit.

Sequences were obtained from PBMCs. This chain joins TRBV18 to TRBJ1-2, and TRBD1 aligns with 7 junction nucleotides. The clonotype originates from a woman aged 55-75 years in good health and CMV-seronegative. In nucleotides, the sequence is TGTGCCAGCTCACCGTCGACAGGGCAGTACTATGGCTACACCTTC. The resulting protein is CASSPSTGQYYGYTF.